The 13 T cell receptor beta chains presented below share a single source sample, sequenced in a study of T cell changes during pregnancy in multiple sclerosis. The assay was immunoSEQ multiplex PCR, and TCRdb's table has in-frame clones only and misses some. The repertoire has 79,000 or so clones, 85% to 95% of them found once; the top ten carry roughly 0.21%. The sample here was CD4+ T cells from peripheral blood mononuclear cells, taken before pregnancy. The receptor source for this set is a female donor with multiple sclerosis, enrolled in a pregnancy study.

A single count supports this clone. The chain joins TRBV28 to TRBJ2-7; 9 nucleotides line up with TRBD2. After removal of 4 bases from V and 5 bases from J, the junction contained 15 bases not matched to a gene. Germline lookup yields CDR1 MDHEN and CDR2 SYDVKM. This CDR3 region has 17 residues. As DNA, the CDR3 is TGTGCCAGCAGTTCGGGACTAGCTCGGGGTCAACGCGACGAGCAGTACTTC. Its translation: CASSSGLARGQRDEQYF.

The rearrangement uses TRBV5-1 and TRBJ1-2; maybe TRBD1 (5 bases). Germline-derived CDR1 and CDR2 are SGHRS and YFSETQ. Trimming removed 2 bases at V and 3 bases at J, with 8 bases between. This CDR3 has 13 amino acids. The DNA of the CDR3 is TGCGCCAGCAGCTTATGGGGGGACTATGGCTACACCTTC. Amino acids: CASSLWGDYGYTF.

The CDR3 bases are TGTGCCACCAGCAGAGATGGCACAGGCGGAAACATTCAGTACTTC. Amino acid sequence: CATSRDGTGGNIQYF. The chain combines TRBV15 with TRBJ2-4, with D tentatively TRBD1 (5 bases). The length of the CDR3 is 15 residues. The germline CDR1 and CDR2 sequences are LNHNV and YYDKDF (reference sequence). V dropped 0 bases and J dropped 6 bases, with 12 bases sitting between them.

V and J are TRBV29-1 and TRBJ1-1, with no clear D. Germline V CDR1 and CDR2: SQVTM, ANQGSEA. Trimming took off 8 bases at V and 5 bases at J, with 18 bases between the two ends. This CDR3 comprises 13 residues. For the CDR3, the DNA is TGCAGCATCAGCCTCGGGCGGGCGACTGAAGCTTTCTTT. Its translation: CSISLGRATEAFF. Complete variable domain (other parts from reference TRBV29-1 and TRBJ1-1): SAVISQKPSRDICQRGTSLTIQCQVDSQVTMMFWYRQQPGQSLTLIATANQGSEATYESGFVIDKFPISRPNLTFSTLTVSNMSPEDSSIYLCSISLGRATEAFFGQGTRLTVV.

The gene calls are TRBV10-3 and TRBJ2-2; TRBD2 aligns across 10 bases. The ends lost 4 bases at V and 0 bases at J; junction bases unmatched: 2. The CDR3 contains 16 residues. Germline-derived CDR1 and CDR2 are ENHRY and SYGVKD. The CDR3 is CAISGGTSANTGELFF. The CDR3, as DNA: TGTGCCATCAGTGGCGGGACTAGCGCGAACACCGGGGAGCTGTTTTTT.

This clone was found once. The chain is built from TRBV18 and TRBJ2-1; D is perhaps TRBD1 (7 bases). The V end was cut by 5 bases, the J end by 4 bases, with 12 bases between. This CDR3 is 14 amino acids long. Germline CDR1 KGHSH, CDR2 LQKENI. The CDR3 loop is CASSEQGGYNEQFF. The CDR3 region has the DNA TGTGCCAGCTCAGAGCAGGGGGGTTACAATGAGCAGTTCTTC.

V and J are TRBV9 and TRBJ2-1; D might be TRBD1 (6 bases). Trimming pared 3 bases from V and 6 bases from J, leaving 16 bases between. This CDR3 has 15 amino acids. In germline, CDR1 is SGDLS, CDR2 YYNGEE. The CDR3 coding sequence is TGTGCCAGCAGCGCAGGGTTACTAGGGGGCAATGAGCAGTTCTTC. This encodes CASSAGLLGGNEQFF.

The genes are TRBV5-5 and TRBJ1-6, with D tentatively TRBD1 (6 bases). Germline V gene data show CDR1 as SGHKS and CDR2 as YYEKEE (reference sequence). CDR3 length equals 15 residues. Trimming took 2 bases from V and 7 from J, leaving 13 bases between them. The CDR3 here is CASSFLSQGNSPLHF. As DNA, the CDR3 is TGTGCCAGCAGCTTTCTCTCTCAGGGGAATTCACCCCTCCACTTT.

The chain employs TRBV5-1 and TRBJ2-1, with 11 bases that match TRBD2. The V gene end was trimmed by 1 base and the J gene end by 8 bases; junction bases not matched to a gene: 8. The V gene's germline CDR1 is SGHRS and CDR2 YFSETQ. The CDR3 extends over 16 amino acids. Written as DNA, the CDR3 is TGCGCCAGCAGCTTGCTAGCGGGAGGCCTCGGGGATGAGCAGTTCTTC. This encodes CASSLLAGGLGDEQFF.

The chain employs TRBV19 and TRBJ2-1; 7 nucleotides match TRBD2. The length of the CDR3 is 16 residues. Unmatched junction bases numbered 9, after V lost 4 bases and J lost 3 bases. Per the germline V gene, CDR1 is LNHDA and CDR2 is SQIVND (reference sequence). The CDR3 DNA sequence: TGTGCCAGTAGTAGACGAAGCGGGGACCTCTACAATGAGCAGTTCTTC. Its translation is CASSRRSGDLYNEQFF.

The V call is TRBV28, the J call TRBJ1-1, with a possible D match to TRBD1 (6 bases). V lost 7 bases and J lost 10, with 10 bases in between. The CDR3 consists of 10 residues. CDR1 is MDHEN and CDR2 is SYDVKM in the germline V gene. In nucleotides, the CDR3 is TGTGCCAGCAAAAGGGGGGGAGCTTTCTTT. Translated, it gives CASKRGGAFF.

The chain carries TRBV27 and TRBJ2-7; 10 bases agree with TRBD1. The V gene's germline CDR1 is MNHEY and CDR2 SMNVEV (reference sequence). V shed 3 bases, J shed 1 base, and the junction held 9 bases outside the gene matches. CDR3 length equals 17 residues. The CDR3 sequence: CASSFFVGQGISYEQYF. In DNA form, the CDR3 reads TGTGCCAGCAGTTTTTTTGTGGGACAGGGGATTTCCTACGAGCAGTACTTC.

The chain recombines TRBV7-3 with TRBJ2-1; 10 nucleotides match TRBD1. The V gene end was trimmed by 2 bases and the J gene end by 9 bases; junction bases not matched to a gene: 13. Germline-derived CDR1 and CDR2 are SGHTA and FQGTGA. This CDR3 contains 17 residues. In DNA, the CDR3 is TGTGCCAGCAGCTTAGGGACAGGGGATATCCTGAGCATTGAGCAGTTCTTC. It codes for CASSLGTGDILSIEQFF.